This TCR beta chain was observed in a study of blood T cell repertoires in COVID-19. The overall study: The United States, Italy and Spain were the sources of the acute and convalescent COVID-19 samples. Sample material is recorded as cDNA or gDNA derived from T cells, B-cell-depleted T cells, or PBMCs.

Germline lookup yields CDR1 SGHAT and CDR2 FQNNGV. This CDR3 region has 17 residues. The V and J ends lost 0 bases and 2 bases respectively, with 16 bases between them. How the authors handled the data: Amplification of reference gene primers was used by the study to estimate nucleated cell counts. Produced via immunoSEQ multiplex PCR; TCRdb's table is partial and in-frame only. That table gives V, J and clone size, and the DNA gave D and trimming. Seen here are around 75,000 clones, roughly 89% observed once, and the top ten hold approximately 5.3%. Source material: peripheral blood. The V gene is TRBV11-2, the J gene TRBJ1-1, with a weak D call TRBD1 (6 bases). The clonotype originates from a man aged 50 to 59 with acute or convalescent COVID-19. This CDR3 is CASSLDLGQTYNTEAFF. The CDR3 DNA reads as TGTGCCAGCAGCTTAGATCTCGGACAGACCTACAACACTGAAGCTTTCTTT.